This paragraph covers one TCR beta chain sequence. Its specific antigen is unknown. Per-nucleotide qualities are absent, and no much larger clonotype sits a single base away. The treatment or condition label on this specimen signifies: around 19 received Ad26.COV2.S at low or high dose, single or two shots; about 5 received placebo; per-sample allocation not given. For vaccine and placebo recipients, the sequenced repertoires came from samples collected on day 63 after the first injection. In Cohort 1b, roughly 25 adults aged 18-55 years were enrolled at a single site in Boston, USA, between 29 July and 7 August 2020. Ad26.COV2.S was a replication-incompetent adenovirus type 26 vector that expressed a prefusion-stabilized SARS-CoV-2 spike protein derived from the original Wuhan strain. These data come from a study of Ad26.COV2.S vaccination and SARS-CoV-2 variants (dated by TCRdb to about 2021). A note on the overall study: Vaccine-arm donors were drawn from COV1001, a multicentre, randomized, double-blind, placebo-controlled phase I-IIa trial of Ad26.COV2.S in healthy adults. Ad26.COV2.S was administered intramuscularly at a dose of 5x10^10 or 1x10^11 viral particles, either as one shot or as two shots given 56 days apart. Sequencing of the TCRbeta repertoire served to evaluate the specificity and breadth of SARS-CoV-2-reactive T cell receptors following Ad26.COV2.S vaccination. A total of around 32 samples were included in the TCR-sequenced set, comprising around 20 Ad26.COV2.S vaccine recipients, 5 placebo recipients and 8 SARS-CoV-2 convalescent individuals. Trial participants were randomized into five groups of five, in which low-dose or high-dose Ad26.COV2.S was given once or twice, or placebo was given on both occasions. Throughout the experiments and outcome assessment, investigators stayed blinded to trial group allocation. Broad study findings and their caveats: After vaccination, spike-specific CD8+ and CD4+ T cell responses were reported to show substantial breadth. Non-spike TCR breadth was comparable between vaccine and placebo recipients, consistent with the vaccine containing only spike. According to the authors, total T cell responses may have been underestimated by the TCR breadth and depth analyses. The study was not powered for comparison of responses between vaccine doses or regimens. Compared with placebo recipients, Ad26.COV2.S recipients showed higher spike-specific TCR breadth (P = 0.0014).

CDR1 MNHEY and CDR2 SVGAGI are derived from the germline V gene. V ends up 6 bases short and J 0 bases short, with an unmatched junction base count of 4. Taken from cysteine to phenylalanine, the CDR3 has 15 residues. CDR3 DNA only is kept here, 45 bases in frame from base 1. TCRbeta CDR3 regions were sequenced with the immunoSEQ Assay. After extraction, genomic DNA underwent amplification by bias-controlled multiplex PCR, followed by high-throughput sequencing. Turning to the authors' computational methods: To quantify the absolute abundance of every unique TCRbeta CDR3 region, sequences were collapsed and filtered. T cell fraction was estimated by normalization of TCRbeta template counts to usable DNA, with usable DNA being measured through amplification of reference genes present in all nucleated cells. Repertoire TCRs were annotated as SARS-CoV-2-specific by exact matching of V gene, CDR3 amino acid sequence and J gene to a known reactive TCR set. The reference SARS-CoV-2 TCR set was obtained from MIRA and was filtered for enrichment in COVID-19-positive ImmuneCODE repertoires, whereby public or cross-reactive TCRs were removed. Using the MIRA antigens, annotated TCRs were further analysed by specific ORF or by position within an ORF. Depth was the summed frequency of annotated unique rearrangements, while breadth was defined as annotated unique rearrangements over total unique productive rearrangements. Group comparisons of TCR breadth used two-sided Wilcoxon rank-sum tests. Not all clones reach the TCRdb copy of this immuneACCESS table, which keeps in-frame sequences only. Checked studies attribute under half of the gap to unresolved V genes and leave the rest unexplained. The V and J calls and clone size were taken over from that table, and D and trimming were inferred from the DNA. Across this sample there are about 320,000 clones, with around four fifths seen only once. Roughly 2% of the sample goes to the ten largest clones.

The origin of this receptor is a person between 18 and 65 years old who received the Ad26.COV2.S COVID-19 vaccine or a placebo. The source material was peripheral blood, sampled in a trial of Ad26.COV2.S vaccine versus placebo. The sequence links TRBV6-5 to TRBJ2-3; the junction holds 9 bases that match TRBD2. CDR3 loop: CASRLAGASTDTQYF. The sequenced DNA is TGTGCCAGCAGATTAGCGGGGGCTAGCACAGATACGCAGTATTTT.